A selection of T cell receptor beta chains follows, all from one sample in a study of vaccination and CD4 T cells after COVID-19. TCRdb independently ran MiXCR on the PCR reads; one entry per CDR3 protein. The sample contains about 9,200 distinct CDR3 sequences, under 40% of which appear only once. These TCRs' antigens remain unknown. The specimen was CD4+ T cells from blood, cultured in vitro. Receptors originate from a human donor in good health. The CDR3 runs from the conserved cysteine through the conserved F or W. The D gene is left open where the match is weak. Size is stated for part of the rows, as once, few or many counts, or as a class when the clone is expanded.

v_gene,abundance,d_gene,j_gene,CDR3nt,CDR3aa
TRBV7-8,NA,TRBD1,TRBJ1-6,TGTGCCAGCAGCTCCAGACAGGGCGATTCACCCCTCCACTTT,CASSSRQGDSPLHF
TRBV2,NA,NA,TRBJ1-5,TGTGCCAGCAGTGAATTCAGCGGATCCGGGGCCCAGCATTTT,CASSEFSGSGAQHF
TRBV18,NA,NA,TRBJ1-2,TGTGCCAGCTCACCATCAGGGGCTAACTATGGCTACACCTTC,CASSPSGANYGYTF
TRBV7-8,NA,TRBD1,TRBJ1-5,TGTGCCAGCAGCGCCCGACAGGGAGTGGGGGGTCAGCCCCAGCATTTT,CASSARQGVGGQPQHF
TRBV20-1,NA,NA,TRBJ2-7,TGCAGTGCTAGAGGGGCAGACTTCACCTACGAGCAGTACTTC,CSARGADFTYEQYF
TRBV18,few,NA,TRBJ2-5,TGTGCCAGCTCACCACCCATCCAAGAGACCCAGTACTTC,CASSPPIQETQYF
TRBV20-1,few,NA,TRBJ1-6,TGCAGTGCTAGAGATCGTCGGGACGGTAATTCACCCCTCCACTTT,CSARDRRDGNSPLHF
TRBV7-9,few,NA,TRBJ1-1,TGTGCCAGCAGCTTAGCTCTGCAGGGTCTCATGAACACTGAAGCTTTCTTT,CASSLALQGLMNTEAFF
TRBV25-1,NA,NA,TRBJ1-1,TGTGCCAGCAGTGAATGGGGACCAAGTAGCGAGTGGTGGGGCACTGAAGCTTTCTTT,CASSEWGPSSEWWGTEAFF
TRBV7-2,NA,TRBD2,TRBJ2-1,TGTGCCAGCAGCTTAGCTTCTAGCGGGAGCTCCTACAATGAGCAGTTCTTC,CASSLASSGSSYNEQFF